One and the same sample provided the 8 T cell receptor beta chains below, sequenced in a study of T cell changes during pregnancy in multiple sclerosis. Data came from immunoSEQ multiplex PCR; TCRdb stores just in-frame clones and leaves some out. The sample consists of tens of thousands of clones, around 90% of them appearing once. Sequenced here: CD4+ T cells from peripheral blood mononuclear cells, sampled before pregnancy. The receptors derive from a female donor with multiple sclerosis, enrolled in a pregnancy study.

This clone showed up just once. The genes are TRBV6-5 and TRBJ2-3, with 8 bases fitting TRBD1. The CDR3 is 15 residues long. The germline V gene encodes CDR1 MNHEY and CDR2 SVGAGI. J lost 1 base, V lost 2 bases, and 2 bases had no gene match. DNA for the CDR3: TGTGCCAGCAGTTACGGACAGGGCGGCACAGATACGCAGTATTTT. Protein: CASSYGQGGTDTQYF.

This clone was counted a few times. The V and J genes are TRBV29-1 and TRBJ1-1; the D is unclear. The CDR3 covers 11 residues. The germline gives CDR1 SQVTM, CDR2 ANQGSEA. V shed 7 bases and J shed 3 bases, with 9 bases lying between them. CDR3 nucleotides: TGCAGCGGGTCCATAGACACTGAAGCTTTCTTT. Amino acids: CSGSIDTEAFF.

The chain joins TRBV6-1 to TRBJ1-3; D gene ambiguous. V shed 0 bases and J shed 0 bases, with 15 bases lying between them. The CDR3 sequence is 18 residues long. Germline V gene data show CDR1 as MNHNS and CDR2 as SASEGT. Here the CDR3 reads CASSEAPSGTNSGNTIYF. CDR3 DNA sequence: TGTGCCAGCAGTGAAGCGCCTTCAGGCACCAACTCTGGAAACACCATATATTTT.

This clone was recorded only once. The rearrangement joins TRBV27 to TRBJ1-6; 10 positions match TRBD1. Losses at the gene ends were 6 bases for V and 10 bases for J; bases not matched to a gene: 18. Germline V gene data show CDR1 as MNHEY and CDR2 as SMNVEV (reference sequence). There are 18 residues in the CDR3. CDR3 amino acids: CASRVTGGRGGVRSPLHF. The DNA for the CDR3 is TGTGCCAGCAGGGTGACAGGGGGCCGCGGGGGAGTTAGGTCACCCCTCCACTTT.

The chain recombines TRBV19 with TRBJ2-1; TRBD2 aligns across 12 bases. Trimming took 3 bases from V and 4 from J; bases not matched to a gene: 4. Germline assignment: CDR1 LNHDA and CDR2 SQIVND (reference sequence). The CDR3 extends over 16 amino acids. The CDR3 region has the DNA TGTGCCAGTAGTATGCTAGCGGGAGGGATATACAATGAGCAGTTCTTC. Its translation is CASSMLAGGIYNEQFF.

The gene calls are TRBV25-1 and TRBJ1-2; 8 bases line up with TRBD1. The CDR3 runs 13 residues. Germline V gene lookup returns CDR1 MGHDK and CDR2 SYGVNS. V shed 4 bases and J 4 bases; nucleotides not matched to a gene: 2. The chain's CDR3 is CASSGGQVYGYTF. CDR3 coding DNA: TGTGCCAGCAGTGGGGGACAGGTCTATGGCTACACCTTC.

The rearrangement joins TRBV6-1 to TRBJ1-2, with D unresolved. The CDR3 is 13 amino acids. CDR1 is MNHNS and CDR2 is SASEGT in the germline V gene. The V end was cut by 5 bases, the J end by 1 base, with 8 bases between. CDR3 sequence (DNA): TGTGCCAGCAGTCCGCAGGTTAACTATGGCTACACCTTC. It specifies CASSPQVNYGYTF.

The chain joins TRBV5-1 to TRBJ2-7, with TRBD1 matching over 9 bases. Unmatched junction bases numbered 5, after V lost 3 bases and J lost 7 bases. The CDR3 has 13 residues. CDR1 and CDR2 from the germline V gene are SGHRS and YFSETQ. The DNA of the CDR3 is TGCGCCAGCAGCTACGGGACAGGGAGAGAGCAGTACTTC. Its protein is CASSYGTGREQYF.